Each of the 12 T cell receptor beta chains below was sequenced from the same sample in a study of post-analysis software for immune sequencing data. Their antigen targets remain unknown. Unique-molecular-identifier-tagged TCR beta cDNA libraries were used. TCRdb redid the calling of the PCR reads with MiXCR, one entry per CDR3 protein. This sample has about 820,000 distinct CDR3 sequences, with roughly 50% found just once. Findings of the study overall: Patients used about 5 TRBV segments, including TRBV5-6, TRBV5-1 and TRBV20-1, more often than controls.

Source material: blood. The receptors stem from a girl aged 10 to 17 with multiple sclerosis.

This sequence joins TRBV10-1 and TRBJ2-1; tentative D call: TRBD2 (5 bases). V was shortened by 6 bases and J by 0 bases, with 15 bases between the two germline ends. Germline lookup yields CDR1 WNHNN and CDR2 SYGVQD (reference sequence). This CDR3 has 16 amino acids. The CDR3 loop is CASSKIRGSSYNEQFF. CDR3 DNA: TGCGCCAGCAGCAAAATTCGGGGAAGCTCCTACAATGAGCAGTTCTTC.

This chain uses TRBV20-1 with TRBJ2-7, with 7 bases aligning to TRBD1. The CDR3 runs 13 residues. CDR1 is DFQATT, CDR2 SNEGSKA, per germline (reference sequence). V gave up 6 bases and J gave up 3 bases; unmatched junction bases: 8. The CDR3 DNA reads as TGCAGTGCCGTCGGACAGGCGAACTACGAGCAGTACTTC. This encodes CSAVGQANYEQYF.

The V and J genes are TRBV29-1 and TRBJ2-3, with TRBD1 identical over 10 bases. The CDR3 is made up of 16 amino acids. CDR1 is SQVTM, CDR2 ANQGSEA, per germline. V lost 4 bases and J lost 4; bases outside the gene matches: 11. For the CDR3, the DNA is TGCAGCGTTGTAGTCGAGTGGACAGGGGGGGCAGATACGCAGTATTTT. Protein product: CSVVVEWTGGADTQYF.

The genes are TRBV5-1 and TRBJ2-3; TRBD2 matches 10 bases. Germline CDR1 is SGHRS and CDR2 is YFSETQ. The CDR3 extends over 14 amino acids. Trimming took 6 bases from V and 1 from J; bases not matched to a gene: 2. The CDR3 DNA follows: TGCGCCAGCACCGGACTAGCGGGCACAGATACGCAGTATTTT. Translation: CASTGLAGTDTQYF.

This chain's CDR3 is CASSWGGGANTEAFF. The CDR3, as DNA: TGTGCCAGCAGTTGGGGTGGGGGCGCGAACACTGAAGCTTTCTTT. The V gene is TRBV7-2, the J gene TRBJ1-1, with D possibly being TRBD1 (6 bases). This CDR3 has 15 residues. CDR1 and CDR2 (germline): SGHTA, FQGNSA. V shed 6 bases and J shed 1 base, with 15 bases lying between them.

The chain has TRBV2 and TRBJ2-7; TRBD1 is a possible D gene (6 bases). The end of the DNA fits TRBJ2-4 better, so the J call may be wrong. CDR3 length equals 13 residues. CDR1 is SNHLY and CDR2 is FYNNEI in the germline V gene. CDR3 DNA: TGTGCCAGCAGTGGGGCAGGGGTGGCCATTCAGTACTTC. Amino acids: CASSGAGVAIQYF.

This chain links TRBV5-1 with TRBJ1-2; D perhaps matches TRBD1 (6 bases). Between the trimmed V and J ends, which lost 0 bases and 1 base, there was a span of 7 bases. The CDR3 sequence is 14 residues long. The germline CDR1 and CDR2 sequences are SGHRS and YFSETQ. CDR3 region: CASSLGTDNYGYTF. CDR3 DNA: TGCGCCAGCAGCTTGGGGACAGATAACTATGGCTACACCTTC. The entire variable domain, with the rest obtained from reference TRBV5-1 and TRBJ1-2, is as follows: KAGVTQTPRYLIKTRGQQVTLSCSPISGHRSVSWYQQTPGQGLQFLFEYFSETQRNKGNFPGRFSGRQFSNSRSEMNVSTLELGDSALYLCASSLGTDNYGYTFGSGTRLTVV.

The sample holds a few counts of this clonotype. This CDR3 reads CALSGGQGYEQYF. The CDR3 nucleotides are TGTGCCCTCTCGGGAGGACAGGGCTACGAGCAGTACTTC. This chain links TRBV6-1 with TRBJ2-7, with TRBD1 as a possible D gene (8 bases). CDR3 length: 13 residues. The germline V and J ends were trimmed by 11 bases and 3 bases, with 17 bases remaining between them. CDR1 and CDR2 (germline): MNHNS, SASEGT.

In its sample, this clonotype was seen a few times. V usage is TRBV11-2 and J usage is TRBJ2-7; D is possibly TRBD2 (5 bases). Per germline, CDR1 SGHAT and CDR2 FQNNGV. Trimming left V 5 bases short and J 2 bases short, with 16 bases between. The CDR3 has 15 amino acids. CDR3 residues: CASSPIGGLTYEQYF. CDR3 DNA: TGTGCCAGCAGCCCCATCGGAGGACTCACCTACGAGCAGTACTTC.

The chain links TRBV15 to TRBJ2-1, with D tentatively TRBD1 (5 bases). The CDR3 is 15 residues long. Trimming shortened V by 8 bases and J by 0 bases, and 14 bases separated the two germline ends. The germline gives CDR1 LNHNV, CDR2 YYDKDF (reference sequence). The CDR3 coding sequence is TGTGCCACCCAGGGCAACTTAGGCTCCTACAATGAGCAGTTCTTC. Translation: CATQGNLGSYNEQFF.

There are a few counts of this clonotype. CDR3 sequence (DNA): TGCGCCAGCAGCTTGGGTGTGGCGGGCAATGAGCAGTTCTTC. This gives the protein CASSLGVAGNEQFF. The V and J genes are TRBV5-1 and TRBJ2-1; D might be TRBD2 (5 bases). The V and J ends lost 0 bases and 6 bases respectively, with 10 bases between them. This CDR3 region has 14 residues. CDR1 and CDR2 from the germline V gene are SGHRS and YFSETQ.

The rearrangement joins TRBV12-3 or TRBV12-4 to TRBJ2-7, with TRBD1 identical over 12 bases. This CDR3 contains 17 residues. The junction had 11 bases not matched to a gene; V was cut back by 3 bases and J by 5 bases. CDR3 DNA sequence: TGTGCCAGCAGTTTGGGGACCGGGACAGGGGGCACCCACGAGCAGTACTTC. Residues: CASSLGTGTGGTHEQYF.